One T cell receptor (beta chain) is described in this entry. The data were obtained in a study of blood T cell repertoires in COVID-19. Across the whole study: In each case, the material was cDNA or gDNA derived from T cells, B-cell-depleted T cells, or PBMCs.

This CDR3 has 16 amino acids. Germline V lookup: CDR1 SGHTA, CDR2 FQGNSA. Trimming cost V 2 bases and J 8 bases; bases outside gene matches: 8. Per the original data handling: The assay estimated nucleated cells by amplifying reference gene primers. TCRdb's table, derived via immunoSEQ multiplex PCR, lists solely in-frame clones and lacks some. V, J and clone size were drawn from that table, and D and trimming were deduced from the DNA. The profile covers approximately 91,000 clones, with about four fifths appearing a single time and roughly 19% taken by the ten largest. The TCR originated in a human donor in a cohort sampled during active COVID-19. The chain is built from TRBV7-2 and TRBJ1-5; 11 positions match TRBD1. The sequenced sample consisted of peripheral blood. CDR3 protein: CASSLPRRDRGEPQHF. CDR3 coding DNA: TGTGCCAGCAGCTTACCGCGCCGGGACAGGGGGGAGCCCCAGCATTTT.